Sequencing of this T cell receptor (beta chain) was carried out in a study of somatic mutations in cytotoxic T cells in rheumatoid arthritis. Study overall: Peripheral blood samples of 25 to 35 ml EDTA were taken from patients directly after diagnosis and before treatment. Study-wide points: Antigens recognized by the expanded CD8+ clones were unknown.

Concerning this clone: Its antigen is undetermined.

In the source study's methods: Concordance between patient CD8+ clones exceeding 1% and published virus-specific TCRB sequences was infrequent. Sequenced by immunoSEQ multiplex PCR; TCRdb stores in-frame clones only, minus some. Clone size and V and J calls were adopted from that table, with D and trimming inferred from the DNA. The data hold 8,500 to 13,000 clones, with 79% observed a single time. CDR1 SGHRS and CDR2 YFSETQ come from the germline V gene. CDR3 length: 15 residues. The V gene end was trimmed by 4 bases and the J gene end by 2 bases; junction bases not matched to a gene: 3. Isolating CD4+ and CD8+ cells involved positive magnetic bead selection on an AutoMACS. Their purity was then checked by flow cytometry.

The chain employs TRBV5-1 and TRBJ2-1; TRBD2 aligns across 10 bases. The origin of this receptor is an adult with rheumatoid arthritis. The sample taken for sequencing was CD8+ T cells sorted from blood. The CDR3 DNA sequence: TGCGCCAGCAGCCTTGGACTAGCGGCCTACAATGAGCAGTTCTTC. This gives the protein CASSLGLAAYNEQFF.